This record looks at one T cell receptor (beta chain) sequence and its context. This sample is drawn from a study of beta chain features in type 1 diabetes. Looking at the study overall: No age, gender or cell yield differences were seen between patients and healthy donors.

Expressed TCRB transcripts were sequenced because the isolated RNA had all been reverse transcribed beforehand. Some clones are missing from TCRdb's copy, which holds only in-frame ones; the method was immunoSEQ multiplex PCR. The sample has 900,000 or so clones, 15% to 20% seen once; the top ten hold around 0.02%. Per the germline V gene, CDR1 is MNHEY and CDR2 is SMNVEV (reference sequence). The CDR3 consists of 14 residues. The V gene lost 5 bases and the J gene lost 4 bases, with 14 bases spanning the gap. The V and J genes are TRBV27 and TRBJ2-5, with D unresolved. The TCR sequence derives from a woman under 30 in good health. Sequenced input: naive CD4+ T cells from blood. The CDR3: CASSPIRISETQYF. CDR3 DNA sequence: TGTGCCAGCAGTCCAATCAGGATCTCAGAGACCCAGTACTTC.